The 25 T cell receptor beta chains presented below share a single source sample, sequenced in a study of vaccination effects on CD4 cells after COVID-19. Following a roughly 9-day culture, CD4+ T cells were purified. A PCR test confirmed that the person had SARS-CoV-2 infection between March and December 2020. Subjects were given two BNT162b2 or mRNA-1273 vaccine doses. TCRdb keeps only in-frame clones here, not all; method: immunoSEQ multiplex PCR. The table has under 40,000 clones, around 75% seen once; the top ten hold about 6.1%. The antigens for these receptors are not known. Specimen: CD4+ T cells from PBMCs cultured without peptide, collected after COVID-19 vaccination. The receptors come from a human donor who had a prior SARS-CoV-2 infection.

J is TRBJ1-3 and V is TRBV6-5; D gene unclear. CDR3 size: 14 residues. Germline V lookup: CDR1 MNHEY, CDR2 SVGAGI. Trimming took 8 bases from V and 0 from J, leaving 11 bases between them. The CDR3 reads CASRADYSGNTIYF. Here the CDR3 DNA reads TGTGCCAGCCGGGCAGATTACTCTGGAAACACCATATATTTT.

J is TRBJ2-7 and V is TRBV2; TRBD1 aligns across 11 bases. The CDR3 is 14 amino acids. The V gene's germline CDR1 is SNHLY and CDR2 FYNNEI. The junction had 7 bases not matched to a gene; V was cut back by 7 bases and J by 5 bases. Here the CDR3 reads CASTNPGQGDEQYF. The CDR3 DNA follows: TGTGCCAGCACCAACCCGGGACAGGGGGACGAGCAGTACTTC.

This clone came up once. J is TRBJ2-6 and V is TRBV11-3; no firm D call. V shed 1 base and J shed 1 base, with 8 bases lying between them. This CDR3 is built from 16 residues. Germline V lookup: CDR1 SGHNT, CDR2 YENEEA. The CDR3 nucleotides are TGTGCCAGCAGCTTAGTCTCGGGTTCTGGGGCCAACGTCCTGACTTTC. Its translation: CASSLVSGSGANVLTF.

This chain connects TRBV29-1 to TRBJ2-2; D is ambiguous. Germline CDR1 SQVTM, CDR2 ANQGSEA. The CDR3 sequence is 12 residues long. The V end was cut by 3 bases, the J end by 8 bases, with 10 bases between. This CDR3 is CSVEQNAGELFF. DNA for the CDR3: TGCAGCGTTGAGCAGAATGCAGGGGAGCTGTTTTTT.

This clone appeared a few times. The chain employs TRBV23-1 and TRBJ1-1, with a tentative D call TRBD1 (6 bases). TRBV23-1 is identified as an open reading frame with a role that is uncertain. The length of the CDR3 is 17 residues. V was clipped by 4 bases and J by 0 bases, with 18 bases between them. CDR3 DNA: TGCGCCAGCAGTCGAAAACCCAGGGGCCCCATGAACACTGAAGCTTTCTTT. Translation: CASSRKPRGPMNTEAFF.

The genes are TRBV5-4 and TRBJ2-5; TRBD2 might be the D (5 bases). Germline assignment: CDR1 SGHNT and CDR2 YYREEE (reference sequence). Trimming left V 0 bases short and J 6 bases short, with 6 bases between. The CDR3 runs 12 residues. Written as DNA, the CDR3 is TGTGCCAGCAGCTTGGCCGGGAAGACCCAGTACTTC. Amino acids: CASSLAGKTQYF. The full variable domain, its missing parts supplied by reference TRBV5-4 and TRBJ2-5, is ETGVTQSPTHLIKTRGQQVTLRCSSQSGHNTVSWYQQALGQGPQFIFQYYREEENGRGNFPPRFSGLQFPNYSSELNVNALELDDSALYLCASSLAGKTQYFGPGTRLLVL.

The sample holds one count of this clone. Germline and junction disagree at one end, which may indicate a read error. The chain combines TRBV5-4 with TRBJ1-2, with 10 bases fitting TRBD1. CDR1 is SGHNT, CDR2 YYREEE, per germline (reference sequence). The CDR3 totals 15 residues. The CDR3 DNA reads TGTGCCAGCAGCGTCCGGTTAGGGACAGGGGATTCCAGCTATTTC. Translated: CASSVRLGTGDSSYF.

V and J are TRBV5-1 and TRBJ2-5; TRBD1 matches at 8 bases. Per the germline V gene, CDR1 is SGHRS and CDR2 is YFSETQ. The trim removed 4 bases at V and 1 base at J, leaving 3 bases unmatched. The CDR3 totals 14 residues. The CDR3 is CASSRGQGQETQYF. The CDR3 DNA follows: TGCGCCAGCAGCCGAGGACAGGGCCAAGAGACCCAGTACTTC. The full variable domain, its missing parts supplied by reference TRBV5-1 and TRBJ2-5, is KAGVTQTPRYLIKTRGQQVTLSCSPISGHRSVSWYQQTPGQGLQFLFEYFSETQRNKGNFPGRFSGRQFSNSRSEMNVSTLELGDSALYLCASSRGQGQETQYFGPGTRLLVL.

In its sample, this clone was seen a few times. The chain couples TRBV7-2 to TRBJ2-7; D unresolved. The germline V gene encodes CDR1 SGHTA and CDR2 FQGNSA. V was cut by 4 bases and J by 7 bases, with 8 bases left in between. The CDR3 runs to 11 residues. The CDR3 here is CASSSTGEQYF. The CDR3 region has the DNA TGTGCCAGCAGCTCCACCGGGGAGCAGTACTTC.

A single count supports this clone. V is TRBV18 and J is TRBJ2-7; TRBD1 agrees at 7 bases. Germline CDR1 KGHSH, CDR2 LQKENI. The CDR3 runs to 13 residues. Germline trimming cut 5 bases from V and 3 bases from J; bases unmatched to any gene: 4. The CDR3 DNA reads as TGTGCCAGCTCATGGACAGGCAACTACGAGCAGTACTTC. Encoded protein: CASSWTGNYEQYF.

The V and J genes are TRBV18 and TRBJ1-2, with unresolved D. Germline CDR1 and CDR2: KGHSH and LQKENI. This CDR3 is built from 13 residues. V was clipped by 8 bases and J by 7 bases, with 17 bases between them. The CDR3 here is CASHNDPVGGYTF. Here the CDR3 DNA reads TGTGCCAGCCATAACGACCCGGTGGGTGGCTACACCTTC.

The chain is built from TRBV7-3 and TRBJ2-7; TRBD2 is a possible D gene (7 bases). V was pared by 11 bases and J by 4 bases, with 24 bases between. The length of the CDR3 is 15 residues. Germline V lookup: CDR1 SGHTA, CDR2 FQGTGA. The CDR3 region has the DNA TGTGCCTCCAACTCCCGAGGGGGGGGCGATTACGAGCAGTACTTC. Translation: CASNSRGGGDYEQYF.

The CDR3 nucleotides are TGCGCCAGCAGCCAAGATCCGACGGCCTTGGATGGCTACACCTTC. The encoded protein is CASSQDPTALDGYTF. The J gene is TRBJ1-2, the V gene TRBV4-3; no clear D gene. The CDR3 extends over 15 amino acids. Germline values: CDR1 LGHNA, CDR2 YSLEER. Trimming took 0 bases from V and 6 from J, leaving 14 bases between them.

This clone was observed a handful of times. The chain carries TRBV6-2 or TRBV6-3 and TRBJ1-1, with 7 bases aligning to TRBD1. Germline loops: CDR1 MNHEY, CDR2 SVGEGT. With V trimmed by 5 bases and J by 7 bases, 13 bases remained unmatched. This CDR3 contains 15 residues. CDR3: CASSRTPTGDFEAFF. CDR3 sequence (DNA): TGTGCCAGCAGTCGCACTCCCACAGGGGACTTTGAAGCTTTCTTT.

The chain recombines TRBV7-9 with TRBJ2-3, with D unclear. V lost 5 bases and J 4 bases, leaving 13 bases between the germline ends. The CDR3 contains 14 residues. Germline loops: CDR1 SEHNR, CDR2 FQNEAQ (reference sequence). DNA of the CDR3: TGTGCCAGCAGCCCGAACCTACGCGCAGATACGCAGTATTTT. This encodes CASSPNLRADTQYF.

This clone is categorized as medium-sized. The rearrangement links TRBV24-1 to TRBJ2-1, with 8 bases identical to TRBD2. The germline V gene has CDR1 KGHDR and CDR2 SFDVKD. The CDR3 consists of 15 residues. V trimming: 4 bases; J trimming: 10 bases; junction bases outside the gene matches: 11. CDR3 in amino acids: CATSDPGGAGVEQFF. As DNA, the CDR3 is TGTGCCACCAGTGACCCGGGGGGAGCGGGAGTAGAGCAGTTCTTC.

The rearrangement joins TRBV2 to TRBJ1-1, with a tentative D call TRBD1 (6 bases). The CDR3 sequence is 15 residues long. Trimming left V 8 bases short and J 1 base short, with 17 bases between. Germline values: CDR1 SNHLY, CDR2 FYNNEI. The CDR3 bases are TGTGCCAGCCCGTCTTCACAGGGCGAGAACACTGAAGCTTTCTTT. Its translation is CASPSSQGENTEAFF.

The rearrangement joins TRBV11-2 to TRBJ2-3, with D unclear. CDR1 is SGHAT and CDR2 is FQNNGV in the germline V gene. V lost 1 base and J lost 0, with 8 bases in between. The CDR3 has 15 residues. CDR3 loop: CASSLGGFSTDTQYF. The CDR3, as DNA: TGTGCCAGCAGCTTAGGGGGTTTTAGCACAGATACGCAGTATTTT.

In its sample, this clone was seen once. The genes are TRBV5-1 and TRBJ2-1; 10 bases fit TRBD2. Germline V CDR1 and CDR2: SGHRS, YFSETQ. The CDR3 is made up of 16 amino acids. V lost 5 bases, J lost 10 bases, and 15 bases stayed unmatched. The CDR3 DNA follows: TGCGCCAGCAGATCCAAGCGGGGGGGATACAATGCGGAGCAGTTCTTC. This gives the protein CASRSKRGGYNAEQFF.

The chain uses TRBV30 and TRBJ2-5; 10 bases line up with TRBD1. CDR3 length equals 14 residues. The germline V gene has CDR1 GTSNPN and CDR2 SVGIG (reference sequence). The trim removed 5 bases at V and 4 bases at J, leaving 7 bases unmatched. CDR3 sequence: CAWGRGQGIETQYF. The CDR3 DNA reads TGTGCCTGGGGGAGGGGACAGGGGATAGAGACCCAGTACTTC. Based on the CDR3 plus reference TRBV30 and TRBJ2-5, the full variable domain is SQTIHQWPATLVQPVGSPLSLECTVEGTSNPNLYWYRQAAGRGLQLLFYSVGIGQISSEVPQNLSASRPQDRQFILSSKKLLLSDSGFYLCAWGRGQGIETQYFGPGTRLLVL.

The J gene is TRBJ2-3, the V gene TRBV10-3; D gene unclear. There are 14 residues in the CDR3. The germline CDR1 and CDR2 sequences are ENHRY and SYGVKD. The germline V and J ends were trimmed by 6 bases and 4 bases, with 14 bases remaining between them. The CDR3: CAISHSLGSDTQYF. The CDR3 region has the DNA TGTGCCATCAGCCATTCCTTAGGTTCAGATACGCAGTATTTT.

The genes are TRBV9 and TRBJ1-3; D remains ambiguous. Deletions cut 0 bases from V and 3 bases from J, with 13 bases between. The CDR3 loop spans 16 amino acids. Germline CDR1 and CDR2: SGDLS and YYNGEE. The CDR3: CASSVGGGLNGNTIYF. The DNA for the CDR3 is TGTGCCAGCAGCGTAGGGGGAGGGTTGAATGGAAACACCATATATTTT.

The chain carries TRBV30 and TRBJ1-3; D call uncertain. The CDR3 spans 13 residues. CDR1 GTSNPN and CDR2 SVGIG come from the germline V gene (reference sequence). V was shortened by 2 bases and J by 2 bases, with 7 bases between the two germline ends. CDR3 nucleotides: TGTGCCTGGAGTAGGTCTCCTGGAAACACCATATATTTT. As protein: CAWSRSPGNTIYF.

This clone was recorded a few times. This sequence joins TRBV5-1 and TRBJ2-6; D remains unclear. Germline V lookup: CDR1 SGHRS, CDR2 YFSETQ. The CDR3 has 13 residues. Trimming took off 4 bases at V and 0 bases at J, with 2 bases between the two ends. In DNA, the CDR3 is TGCGCCAGCAGCATCTCTGGGGCCAACGTCCTGACTTTC. Protein product: CASSISGANVLTF. Full variable domain (remainder filled in from reference TRBV5-1 and TRBJ2-6): KAGVTQTPRYLIKTRGQQVTLSCSPISGHRSVSWYQQTPGQGLQFLFEYFSETQRNKGNFPGRFSGRQFSNSRSEMNVSTLELGDSALYLCASSISGANVLTFGAGSRLTVL.

This chain joins TRBV6-6 and TRBJ1-6; possibly TRBD1 for D (6 bases). The CDR3 is made up of 17 amino acids. The V end lost 5 bases, the J end lost 0 bases, and 14 bases lay between the germline ends. Per the germline V gene, CDR1 is MNHNY and CDR2 is SVGAGI (reference sequence). The DNA for the CDR3 is TGTGCCAGCAGTCAAAGGCCACAGGGCTCCTATAATTCACCCCTCCACTTT. This sequence encodes CASSQRPQGSYNSPLHF.